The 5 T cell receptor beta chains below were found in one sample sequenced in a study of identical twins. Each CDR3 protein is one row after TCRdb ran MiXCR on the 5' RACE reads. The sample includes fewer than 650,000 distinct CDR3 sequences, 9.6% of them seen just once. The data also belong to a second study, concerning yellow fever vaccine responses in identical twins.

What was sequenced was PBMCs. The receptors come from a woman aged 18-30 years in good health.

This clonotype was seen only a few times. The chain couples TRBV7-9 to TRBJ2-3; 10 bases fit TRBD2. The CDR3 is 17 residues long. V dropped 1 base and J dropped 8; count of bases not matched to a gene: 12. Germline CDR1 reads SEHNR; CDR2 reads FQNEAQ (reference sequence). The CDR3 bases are TGTGCCAGCAGCTTAGTCTCTAGCGGGGGCCCGGGGGGTACGCAGTATTTT. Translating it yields CASSLVSSGGPGGTQYF.

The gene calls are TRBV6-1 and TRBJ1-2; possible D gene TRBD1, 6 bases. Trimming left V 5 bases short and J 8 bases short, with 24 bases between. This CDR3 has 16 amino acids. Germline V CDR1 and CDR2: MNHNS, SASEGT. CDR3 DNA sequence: TGTGCCAGCAGTCCCGGGACAACTATCTATCCCGGCGGCTACACCTTC. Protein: CASSPGTTIYPGGYTF.

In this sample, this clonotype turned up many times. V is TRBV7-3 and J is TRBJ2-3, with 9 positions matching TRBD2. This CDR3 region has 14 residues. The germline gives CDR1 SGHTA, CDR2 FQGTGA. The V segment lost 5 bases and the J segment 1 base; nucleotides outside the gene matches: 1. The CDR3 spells CASSQRGGTDTQYF. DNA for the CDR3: TGTGCCAGCAGCCAGCGGGGGGGCACAGATACGCAGTATTTT.

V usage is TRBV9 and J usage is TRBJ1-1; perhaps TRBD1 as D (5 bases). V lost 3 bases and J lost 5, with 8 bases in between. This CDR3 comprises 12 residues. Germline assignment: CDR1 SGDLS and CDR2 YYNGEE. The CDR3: CASSAGQTEAFF. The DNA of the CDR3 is TGTGCCAGCAGCGCCGGACAAACTGAAGCTTTCTTT.

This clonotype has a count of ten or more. The CDR3 loop reads CASVVTGELFF. The DNA of the CDR3 is TGTGCCAGTGTGGTTACCGGGGAGCTGTTTTTT. The chain combines TRBV2 with TRBJ2-2; D ambiguous. Germline V CDR1 and CDR2: SNHLY, FYNNEI. V was trimmed by 9 bases and J by 5 bases, leaving 7 bases between them. CDR3 length: 11 residues.